This TCR beta chain was identified during a study of human T cells and chemical hapten exposure. TCRdb reprocessed the RACE reads with MiXCR, giving one entry per CDR3 protein. The sample carries about 54,000 distinct CDR3 sequences, about 10% recorded once. Time point given: patch test 2, 6 weeks after DPC sensitization. Specified treatment: therapeutic diphenylcyclopropenone sensitization with weekly scalp DPC. Blood sampling occurred before each patch-test application. Germline V gene lookup returns CDR1 SGHAT and CDR2 FQDESV (reference sequence). V was shortened by 5 bases and J by 8 bases, with 10 bases between the two germline ends. The CDR3 totals 12 residues.

This rearrangement joins TRBV11-1 to TRBJ2-1, with D unresolved. This specimen was whole blood, taken in connection with sensitization to the hapten diphenylcyclopropenone (DPC). This receptor was obtained from a woman aged 50 to 60 with alopecia areata. Some clones in this sample may be carry-over from other donors' samples. Written as DNA, the CDR3 is TGTGCCAGCAGCCAGACCAAGGATGAGCAGTTCTTC. It encodes CASSQTKDEQFF.